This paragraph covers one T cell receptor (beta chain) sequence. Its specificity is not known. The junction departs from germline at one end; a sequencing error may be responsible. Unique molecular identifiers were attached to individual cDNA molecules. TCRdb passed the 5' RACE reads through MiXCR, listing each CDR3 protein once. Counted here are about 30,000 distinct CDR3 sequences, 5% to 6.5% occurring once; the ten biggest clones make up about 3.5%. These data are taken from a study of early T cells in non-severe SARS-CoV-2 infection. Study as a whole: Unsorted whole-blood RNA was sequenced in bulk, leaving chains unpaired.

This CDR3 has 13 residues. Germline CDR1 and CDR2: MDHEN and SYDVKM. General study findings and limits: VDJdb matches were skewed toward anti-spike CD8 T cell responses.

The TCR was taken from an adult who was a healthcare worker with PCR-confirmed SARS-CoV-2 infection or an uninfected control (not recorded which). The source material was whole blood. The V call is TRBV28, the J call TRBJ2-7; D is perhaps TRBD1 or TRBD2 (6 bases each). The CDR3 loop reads CASSPSGGYAQYF. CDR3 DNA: TGTGCCAGCAGTCCCTCCGGGGGCTACGCGCAGTACTTC.